The 5 T cell receptor beta chains below were found in one sample sequenced in a study of shared clonotypes between healthy human individuals. Here immunoSEQ multiplex PCR was the method, and the copy in TCRdb shows in-frame clones only, minus some. The table lists about 680,000 clones, about 90% of them singletons. Only CD45RO-negative cells positively selected for CCR7 counted as naive CD8 cells, so terminally differentiated effector memory CD45RA+ cells were excluded. Sequencing input: naive CD8+ T cells sorted from blood. These receptors came from a man in his thirties or forties in good health.

V usage is TRBV28 and J usage is TRBJ1-2, with 9 bases aligning to TRBD1. Germline lookup yields CDR1 MDHEN and CDR2 SYDVKM. With 3 bases clipped from V and 4 bases from J, the junction kept 15 bases outside the gene matches. The CDR3 is 18 amino acids. This chain's CDR3 is CASSFPGTGSNTFYGYTF. The CDR3, as DNA: TGTGCCAGCAGTTTCCCCGGGACAGGGTCCAATACTTTCTATGGCTACACCTTC.

V usage is TRBV7-9 and J usage is TRBJ1-1; D is unresolved. CDR3 length: 14 residues. Germline CDR1 and CDR2: SEHNR and FQNEAQ (reference sequence). V was shortened by 1 base and J by 6 bases, with 12 bases between the two germline ends. The CDR3, as DNA: TGTGCCAGCAGCTTAGTTGGTACGGCGGCTGAAGCTTTCTTT. Protein: CASSLVGTAAEAFF.

This sequence joins TRBV7-3 and TRBJ2-1; no clear D gene. V lost 5 bases and J lost 5, with 4 bases in between. Germline loops: CDR1 SGHTA, CDR2 FQGTGA. This CDR3 spans 11 amino acids. The CDR3 sequence is CASSHNNEQFF. The CDR3 DNA sequence: TGTGCCAGCAGCCACAACAATGAGCAGTTCTTC.

The V and J genes are TRBV28 and TRBJ2-7; TRBD2 might be the D (6 bases). V gave up 5 bases and J gave up 0 bases, with 17 bases separating them. Germline V gives CDR1 MDHEN, CDR2 SYDVKM. The CDR3 length is 16 residues. CDR3: CASSTPLAASSYEQYF. CDR3 nucleotides: TGTGCCAGCAGTACCCCGTTAGCGGCAAGCTCCTACGAGCAGTACTTC.

The genes are TRBV4-1 and TRBJ2-7; TRBD1 is a possible D gene (6 bases). Germline V gene sequence: CDR1 MGHRA, CDR2 YSYEKL. V was trimmed by 1 base and J by 4 bases, leaving 11 bases between them. The CDR3 is 14 amino acids. CDR3 amino acids: CASSQANREYEQYF. The CDR3 region has the DNA TGCGCCAGCAGCCAAGCGAACAGGGAGTACGAGCAGTACTTC.